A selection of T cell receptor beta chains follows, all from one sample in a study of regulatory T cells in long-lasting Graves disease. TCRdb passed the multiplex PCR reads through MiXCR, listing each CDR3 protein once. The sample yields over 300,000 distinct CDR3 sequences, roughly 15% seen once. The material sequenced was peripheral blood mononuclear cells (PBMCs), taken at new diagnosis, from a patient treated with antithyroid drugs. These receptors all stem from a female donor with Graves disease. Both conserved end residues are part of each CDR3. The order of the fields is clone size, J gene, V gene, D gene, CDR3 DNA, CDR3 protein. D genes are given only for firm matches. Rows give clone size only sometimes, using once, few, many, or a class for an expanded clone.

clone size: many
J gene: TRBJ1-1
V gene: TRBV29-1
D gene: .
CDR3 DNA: TGCAGCGGAGGGGTACAGATGAACACTGAAGCTTTCTTT
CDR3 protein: CSGGVQMNTEAFF

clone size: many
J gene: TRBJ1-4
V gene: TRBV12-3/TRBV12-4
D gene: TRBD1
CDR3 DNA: TGTGCCAGCAGTCCATTGACAGGGGGCGGTGAAAAACTGTTTTTT
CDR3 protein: CASSPLTGGGEKLFF

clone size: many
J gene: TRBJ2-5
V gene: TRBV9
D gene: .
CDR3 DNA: TGTGCCAGCACCCGAGGCAACCAAGAGACCCAGTACTTC
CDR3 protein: CASTRGNQETQYF

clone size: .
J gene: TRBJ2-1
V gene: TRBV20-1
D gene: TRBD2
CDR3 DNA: TGCAGTGCTAGAGATCCCCTAGCGGGGGGGTTTGAGCAGTTCTTC
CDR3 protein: CSARDPLAGGFEQFF

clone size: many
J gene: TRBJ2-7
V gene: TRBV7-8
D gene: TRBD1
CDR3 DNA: TGTGCCAGCAGCCTCAGGACAGGGGGCGCCTACGAGCAGTACTTC
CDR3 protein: CASSLRTGGAYEQYF

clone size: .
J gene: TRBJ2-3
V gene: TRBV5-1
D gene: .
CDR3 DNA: TGCGCCAGCAGCTTGGAGCCTCTCCCAGATACGCAGTATTTT
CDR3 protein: CASSLEPLPDTQYF

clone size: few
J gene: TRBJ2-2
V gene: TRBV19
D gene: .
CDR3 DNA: TGTGCCAGTAGTCCCCTGTGGGGGCGTGCCACCGGGGAGCTGTTTTTT
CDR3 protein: CASSPLWGRATGELFF

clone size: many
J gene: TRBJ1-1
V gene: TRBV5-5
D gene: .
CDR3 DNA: TGTGCCAGCAGCTTCGGCCCTAGGAGGGCCCGAGTTGCTGAAGCTTTCTTT
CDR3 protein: CASSFGPRRARVAEAFF

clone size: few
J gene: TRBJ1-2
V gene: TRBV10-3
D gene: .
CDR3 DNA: TGTGCCATCAGTGAGTCGGGTGGCTACACCTTC
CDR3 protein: CAISESGGYTF

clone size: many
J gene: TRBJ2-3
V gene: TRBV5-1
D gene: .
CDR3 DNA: TGCGCCAGCAGCTTGGAGTTTTTGGCGGGGGCTTCGAATACGCAGTATTTT
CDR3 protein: CASSLEFLAGASNTQYF

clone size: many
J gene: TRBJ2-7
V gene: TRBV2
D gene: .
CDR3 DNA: TGTGCCAGCAAGGGGTACGAGCAGTACTTC
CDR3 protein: CASKGYEQYF

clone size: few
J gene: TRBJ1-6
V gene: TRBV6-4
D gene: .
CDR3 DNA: TGTGCCAGCAGTGACTCCAGGGATTCACCCCTCCACTTT
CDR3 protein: CASSDSRDSPLHF

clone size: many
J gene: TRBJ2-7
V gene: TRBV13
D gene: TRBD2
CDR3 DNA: TGTGCCAGCAGCTCGACCTGGACTAGCGGGAGCCACGAGCAGTACTTC
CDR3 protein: CASSSTWTSGSHEQYF

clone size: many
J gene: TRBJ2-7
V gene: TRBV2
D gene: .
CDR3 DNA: TGTGCCAGCAAAGCGTCGGCCCTGGGCGAGCAGTACTTC
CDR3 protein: CASKASALGEQYF

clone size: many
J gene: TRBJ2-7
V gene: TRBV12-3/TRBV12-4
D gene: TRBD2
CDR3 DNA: TGTGCCAGCAGTTTAGTGTCTAGCGGGAGTTACGAGCAGTACTTC
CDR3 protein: CASSLVSSGSYEQYF

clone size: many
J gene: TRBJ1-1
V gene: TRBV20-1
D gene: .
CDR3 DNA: TGCAGTGCTAGAGTTCTCCTCCCTTATCTGACCAGTCGGTACACTGAAGCTTTCTTT
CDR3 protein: CSARVLLPYLTSRYTEAFF

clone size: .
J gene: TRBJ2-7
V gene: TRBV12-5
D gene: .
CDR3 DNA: TGTGCTAGTGGTTTGGTGGTCTCCGCAGGGGTCTACGAGCAGTACTTC
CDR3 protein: CASGLVVSAGVYEQYF

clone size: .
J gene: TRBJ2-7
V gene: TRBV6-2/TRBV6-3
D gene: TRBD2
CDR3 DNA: TGTGCCAGCAGTTTAGCGGGAGTATCGGGCGAGCAGTACTTC
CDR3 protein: CASSLAGVSGEQYF

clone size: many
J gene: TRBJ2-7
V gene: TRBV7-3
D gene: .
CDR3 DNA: TGTGCCAGCAGCCATCCGGGAGCGACAACCTACGAGCAGTACTTC
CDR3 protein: CASSHPGATTYEQYF

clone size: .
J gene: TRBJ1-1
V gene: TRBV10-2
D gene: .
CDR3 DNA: TGCGCCAGCACCGAGGGAGGGGTCACTGAAGCTTTCTTT
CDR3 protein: CASTEGGVTEAFF

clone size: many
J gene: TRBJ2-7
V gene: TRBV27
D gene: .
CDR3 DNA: TGTGCCAGCAGTTTAGACAGCTCCTACGAGCAGTACTTC
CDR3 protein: CASSLDSSYEQYF

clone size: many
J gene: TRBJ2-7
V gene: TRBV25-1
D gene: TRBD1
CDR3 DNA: TGTGCCAGCAGTAACGGGACAGGGACCTACGAGCAGTACTTC
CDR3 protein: CASSNGTGTYEQYF

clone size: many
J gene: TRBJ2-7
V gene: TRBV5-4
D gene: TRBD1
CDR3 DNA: TGTGCCAGCAGCCCCGGGACAGGGACAATCGAGCAGTACTTC
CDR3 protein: CASSPGTGTIEQYF

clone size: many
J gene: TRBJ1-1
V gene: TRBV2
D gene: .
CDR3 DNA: TGTGCCAGCAGTGAACCGGACAGTCTGTCTGAAGCTTTCTTT
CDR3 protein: CASSEPDSLSEAFF

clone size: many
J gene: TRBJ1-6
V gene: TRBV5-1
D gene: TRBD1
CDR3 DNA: TGCGCCAGCAGCTTCGGGACAGGGGACTCCTATAATTCACCCCTCCACTTT
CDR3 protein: CASSFGTGDSYNSPLHF

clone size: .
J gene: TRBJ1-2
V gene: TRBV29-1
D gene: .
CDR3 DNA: TGCAGCGCCCGTACAGGGTCGGGGGGCTACACCTTC
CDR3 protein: CSARTGSGGYTF

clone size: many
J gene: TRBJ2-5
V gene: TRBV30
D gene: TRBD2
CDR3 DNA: TGTGCCTGGAGTGTATCTAGCGGGAGGGAGACCCAGTACTTC
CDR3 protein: CAWSVSSGRETQYF

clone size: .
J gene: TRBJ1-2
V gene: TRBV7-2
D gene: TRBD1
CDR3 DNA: TGTGCCAGCAGCAGACAGGGGGAGTTTAGTTATGGCTACACCTTC
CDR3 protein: CASSRQGEFSYGYTF

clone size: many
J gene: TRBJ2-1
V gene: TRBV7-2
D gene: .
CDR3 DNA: TGTGCCAGCAGCTACCGGCTGGGCGCCCACAATGAGCAGTTCTTC
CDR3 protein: CASSYRLGAHNEQFF

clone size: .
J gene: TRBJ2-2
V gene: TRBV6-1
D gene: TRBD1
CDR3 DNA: TGTGCCAGCAGATCTCGGACAGGGCGAGACACCGGGGAGCTGTTTTTT
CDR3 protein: CASRSRTGRDTGELFF

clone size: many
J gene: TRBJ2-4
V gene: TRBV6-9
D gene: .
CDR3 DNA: TGTGCCAGCAGTTCAGGGACCAAAAACATTCAGTACTTC
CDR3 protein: CASSSGTKNIQYF

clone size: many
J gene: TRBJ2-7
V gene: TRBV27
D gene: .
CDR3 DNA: TGTGCCAGCAGTTTATCGGATGGCAGGGCGGGCTCCTACGAGCAGTACTTC
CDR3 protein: CASSLSDGRAGSYEQYF

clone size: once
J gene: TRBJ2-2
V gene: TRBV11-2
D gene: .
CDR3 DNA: TGTGCCAGCAGCTTATTTTTGGGCAGCGCTGGGGGAACCGGGGAGCTGTTTTTT
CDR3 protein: CASSLFLGSAGGTGELFF

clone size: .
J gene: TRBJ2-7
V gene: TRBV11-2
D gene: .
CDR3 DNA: TGTGCCAGCAGCCCTGGGTGGGGGGACGAGCAGTACTTC
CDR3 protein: CASSPGWGDEQYF

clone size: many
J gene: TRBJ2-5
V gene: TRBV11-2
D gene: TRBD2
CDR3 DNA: TGTGCCAGCAGCTTCCTCCGAGTAGGGCTAGCGGGAGGGGAGCGAGAGACCCAGTACTTC
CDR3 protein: CASSFLRVGLAGGERETQYF

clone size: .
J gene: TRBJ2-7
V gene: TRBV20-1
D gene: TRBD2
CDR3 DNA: TGCAGTGCTAGGACTAGCGGGAGTGGGGCAGGAGAGCAGTACTTC
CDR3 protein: CSARTSGSGAGEQYF

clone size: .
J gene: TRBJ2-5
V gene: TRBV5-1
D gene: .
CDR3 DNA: TGCGCCAGCAGCTTAACTCCAGGGAGACAAGAGACCCAGTACTTC
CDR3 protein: CASSLTPGRQETQYF

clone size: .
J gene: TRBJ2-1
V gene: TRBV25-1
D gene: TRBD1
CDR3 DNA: TGTGCCACCTCGGGACAGGGGGCTCGGGATGAGCAGTTCTTC
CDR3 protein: CATSGQGARDEQFF

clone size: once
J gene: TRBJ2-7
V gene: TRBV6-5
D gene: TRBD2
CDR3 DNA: TGTGCCAGCAGCTACTTCGGGGGGGCGACCTACGAGCAGTACTTC
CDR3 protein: CASSYFGGATYEQYF

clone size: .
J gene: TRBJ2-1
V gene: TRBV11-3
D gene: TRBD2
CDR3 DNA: TGTGCCAGCAGCTTATGGGGGCTAGCGGGCCCAACCTACAATGAGCAGTTCTTC
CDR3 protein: CASSLWGLAGPTYNEQFF

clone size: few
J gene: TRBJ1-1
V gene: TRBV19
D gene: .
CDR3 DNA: TGTGCCAGTAGTAATACCCGGGTAAGTCGGACTGAAGCTTTCTTT
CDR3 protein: CASSNTRVSRTEAFF

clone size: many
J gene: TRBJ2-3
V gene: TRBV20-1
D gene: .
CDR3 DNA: TGCAGTGCTACCCGACAGAGAGCTAGCACAGATACGCAGTATTTT
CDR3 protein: CSATRQRASTDTQYF

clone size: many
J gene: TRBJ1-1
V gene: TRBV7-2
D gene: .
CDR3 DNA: TGTGCCAGCAGCCCACTTGGGGGGGGGAGAACTGAAGCTTTCTTT
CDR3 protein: CASSPLGGGRTEAFF

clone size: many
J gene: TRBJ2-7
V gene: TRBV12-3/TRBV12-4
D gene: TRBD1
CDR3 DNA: TGTGCCAGCACCAAAGACAGGGGCTACGAGCAGTACTTC
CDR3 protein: CASTKDRGYEQYF

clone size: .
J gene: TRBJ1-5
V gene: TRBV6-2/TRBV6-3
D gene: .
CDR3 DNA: TGTGCCAGCAGTTACCGTGGGGGATACAATCAGCCCCAGCATTTT
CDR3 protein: CASSYRGGYNQPQHF

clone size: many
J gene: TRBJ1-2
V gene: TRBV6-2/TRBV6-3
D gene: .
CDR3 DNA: TGTGCCAGCACCCCTCGAGGGTATGGCTACACCTTC
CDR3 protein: CASTPRGYGYTF

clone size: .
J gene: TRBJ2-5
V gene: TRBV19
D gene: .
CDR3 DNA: TGTGCCGGTGTTACGTCGGGGGCGGATGAAGAGACCCAGTACTTC
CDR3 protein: CAGVTSGADEETQYF

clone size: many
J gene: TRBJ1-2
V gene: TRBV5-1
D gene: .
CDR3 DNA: TGCGCCAGCAGCTTTAACACAGTGGGAGGTTATGGCTACACCTTC
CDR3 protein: CASSFNTVGGYGYTF

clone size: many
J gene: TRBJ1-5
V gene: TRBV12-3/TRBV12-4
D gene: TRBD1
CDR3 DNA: TGTGCCAGCAGCTCGGGACAGGGGATGCGACCCCAGCATTTT
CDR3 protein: CASSSGQGMRPQHF

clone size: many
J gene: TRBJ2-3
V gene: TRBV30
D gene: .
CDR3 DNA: TGTGCCTGGAGTTGGCAGTCCACAGATACGCAGTATTTT
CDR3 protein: CAWSWQSTDTQYF

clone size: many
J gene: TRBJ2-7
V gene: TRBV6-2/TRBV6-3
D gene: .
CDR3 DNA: TGTGCCAGCAGTTATTTTCGGGGGATTTCCTACGAGCAGTACTTC
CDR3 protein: CASSYFRGISYEQYF

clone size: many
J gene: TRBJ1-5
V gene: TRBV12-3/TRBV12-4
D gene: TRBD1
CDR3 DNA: TGTGCCAGCAGGCCCCTCGGACAGGGTAGCAATCAGCCCCAGCATTTT
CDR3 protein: CASRPLGQGSNQPQHF

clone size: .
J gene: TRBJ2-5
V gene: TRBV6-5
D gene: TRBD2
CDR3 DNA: TGTGCCAGCAGTTACACGTCCCGCGGCGGGAGAGTGGGCCAAGAGACCCAGTACTTC
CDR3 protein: CASSYTSRGGRVGQETQYF

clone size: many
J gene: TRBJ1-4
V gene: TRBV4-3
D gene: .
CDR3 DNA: TGCGCCAGCAGCTCAATAAGGAATGAAAAACTGTTTTTT
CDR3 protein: CASSSIRNEKLFF

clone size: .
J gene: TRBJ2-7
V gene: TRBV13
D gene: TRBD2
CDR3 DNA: TGTGCCAGCAGCCTAAGGCCCATCTTTGGGAGGGGCGATAACGAGCAGTACTTC
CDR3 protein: CASSLRPIFGRGDNEQYF

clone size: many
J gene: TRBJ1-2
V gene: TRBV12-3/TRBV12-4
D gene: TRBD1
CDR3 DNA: TGTGCCAGCAGTTTAGCTGGGAACAGGGGCGCCGCAGGCTATGGCTACACCTTC
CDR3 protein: CASSLAGNRGAAGYGYTF

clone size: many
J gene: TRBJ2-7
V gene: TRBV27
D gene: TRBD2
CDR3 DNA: TGTGCCAGCAGCCTTCTGACTAGCGGATTCTACGAGCAGTACTTC
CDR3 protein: CASSLLTSGFYEQYF

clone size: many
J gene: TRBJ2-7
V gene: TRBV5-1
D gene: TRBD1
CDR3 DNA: TGCGCCAGCAGCCTGGGACAGTCCCGCTCCTACGAGCAGTACTTC
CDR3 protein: CASSLGQSRSYEQYF

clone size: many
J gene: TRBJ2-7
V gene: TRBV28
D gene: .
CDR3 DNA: TGTGCCAGCGGGTTGGGGGTAGCGGCCACCTACGAGCAGTACTTC
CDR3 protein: CASGLGVAATYEQYF

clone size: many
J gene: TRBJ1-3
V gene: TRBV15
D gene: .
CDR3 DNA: TGTGCCACCAGCAGAGATAACTCTGGAAACACCATATATTTT
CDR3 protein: CATSRDNSGNTIYF